A single sample is the source of the 18 T cell receptor beta chains below, sequenced in a study of blood T cell repertoires in COVID-19. The data were produced by immunoSEQ multiplex PCR, yet TCRdb's version contains in-frame clones alone and is incomplete. Here the sample spans 85,000 to 130,000 clones, about 86% being singletons. Sequencing was done on a sample of PBMCs or T cells enriched from blood (not recorded which). The receptors stem from a woman aged 50 to 60 who had recovered from COVID-19.

This chain uses TRBV7-6 with TRBJ1-3; D might be TRBD1 (6 bases). This CDR3 spans 18 amino acids. Trimming stripped 4 bases from V and 0 bases from J, with 19 bases between. Germline V gene sequence: CDR1 SGHVS, CDR2 FNYEAQ. The CDR3 nucleotides read TGTGCCAGCAGCTCGCACGACCTAGGACAGCCCTCTGGAAACACCATATATTTT. This translates into CASSSHDLGQPSGNTIYF.

V and J are TRBV3-1 (or the pseudogene TRBV3-2) and TRBJ1-5, with 10 nucleotides matching TRBD1. CDR1 LGHDT and CDR2 YNNKEL come from the germline V gene (reference sequence). Trimming took 3 bases from V and 5 from J; bases not matched to a gene: 10. CDR3 size: 17 residues. In DNA, the CDR3 is TGTGCCAGCAGCCATGGACAGGGGGATTTGCGATATCAGCCCCAGCATTTT. This encodes CASSHGQGDLRYQPQHF.

CDR3 bases: TGTGCCAGCAGCTCTTCGACCCGGGGGGCCTTATCAGATACGCAGTATTTT. Its protein is CASSSSTRGALSDTQYF. The V gene is TRBV7-3, the J gene TRBJ2-3; D is perhaps TRBD2 (7 bases). The CDR3 spans 17 residues. Trimming removed 4 bases at V and 4 bases at J, with 21 bases between. The germline gives CDR1 SGHTA, CDR2 FQGTGA.

This rearrangement joins TRBV28 to TRBJ2-2, with 7 bases fitting TRBD1. Germline CDR1 MDHEN, CDR2 SYDVKM. V shed 8 bases, J shed 5 bases, and the junction held 5 bases outside the gene matches. The CDR3 runs 13 residues. Written as DNA, the CDR3 is TGTGCCAGCTGGCGACAGGGAACCGGGGAGCTGTTTTTT. Its protein is CASWRQGTGELFF.

The chain uses TRBV10-3 and TRBJ2-3, with 9 bases that match TRBD2. The trim removed 10 bases at V and 5 bases at J, leaving 4 bases unmatched. The CDR3 is 12 amino acids. In germline, CDR1 is ENHRY, CDR2 SYGVKD. CDR3 bases: TGTGCCACCGGGCGGGGGGGAGATACGCAGTATTTT. As protein: CATGRGGDTQYF.

The chain links TRBV18 to TRBJ1-6, with 7 bases identical to TRBD1. V lost 3 bases to trimming and J lost 8 bases; unmatched junction nucleotides: 7. This CDR3 is built from 15 residues. Per germline, CDR1 KGHSH and CDR2 LQKENI. The CDR3 region has the DNA TGTGCCAGCTCACCGCAGGGACAGACCTATTCACCCCTCCACTTT. This encodes CASSPQGQTYSPLHF.

The chain couples TRBV7-2 to TRBJ2-5, with 8 bases identical to TRBD2. CDR1 and CDR2 (germline): SGHTA, FQGNSA. The CDR3 is 14 amino acids. V lost 5 bases to trimming and J lost 5 bases; unmatched junction nucleotides: 7. The CDR3 sequence is CASSLGLVLETQYF. For the CDR3, the DNA is TGTGCCAGCAGCCTGGGACTAGTGTTGGAGACCCAGTACTTC.

The chain carries TRBV4-2 and TRBJ2-1, with D maybe TRBD2 (6 bases). The V end was cut by 2 bases, the J end by 3 bases, with 17 bases between. CDR3 length equals 17 residues. CDR1 is LGHNA, CDR2 YNFKEQ, per germline. This CDR3 is CASSQRGGSPIYNEQFF. The CDR3 DNA follows: TGTGCCAGCAGCCAACGGGGAGGTTCCCCGATCTACAATGAGCAGTTCTTC.

This rearrangement joins TRBV19 to TRBJ2-7; D might be TRBD1 (6 bases). This CDR3 is built from 12 residues. The germline V gene encodes CDR1 LNHDA and CDR2 SQIVND (reference sequence). Trimming pared 4 bases from V and 5 bases from J, leaving 9 bases between. Here the CDR3 DNA reads TGTGCCAGTAGTAACTACAGGGACGAGCAGTACTTC. Translated: CASSNYRDEQYF.

With regard to this clone: Other DNA sequences in this specimen translate into the identical CDR3. The V gene is TRBV27, the J gene TRBJ1-4, with D perhaps TRBD1 (6 bases). Germline V gene sequence: CDR1 MNHEY, CDR2 SMNVEV (reference sequence). Trimming shortened V by 6 bases and J by 0 bases, and 8 bases separated the two germline ends. CDR3 length: 14 residues. The CDR3 region is CASRRTATNEKLFF. The CDR3 region has the DNA TGTGCCAGCAGGCGGACAGCAACTAATGAAAAACTGTTTTTT.

J is TRBJ1-2 and V is TRBV29-1; 7 positions match TRBD1. The CDR3 is made up of 16 amino acids. Losses at the gene ends were 0 bases for V and 4 bases for J; bases not matched to a gene: 11. CDR1 and CDR2 from the germline V gene are SQVTM and ANQGSEA. Here the CDR3 reads CSVEDLLEGAGYGYTF. DNA of the CDR3: TGCAGCGTTGAAGATCTGTTAGAGGGGGCGGGCTATGGCTACACCTTC.

The chain joins TRBV7-3 to TRBJ1-5, with 8 bases identical to TRBD1. The V and J ends lost 3 bases and 6 bases, in that order; junction bases with no gene match: 4. Looked up from germline, CDR1 is SGHTA and CDR2 is FQGTGA. CDR3 length: 14 residues. The DNA for the CDR3 is TGTGCCAGCAGCTTCACAGGGGGGACTCAGCCCCAGCATTTT. It specifies CASSFTGGTQPQHF. Combining the CDR3 with reference TRBV7-3 and TRBJ1-5 gives the whole variable domain GAGVSQTPSNKVTEKGKYVELRCDPISGHTALYWYRQSLGQGPEFLIYFQGTGAADDSGLPNDRFFAVRPEGSVSTLKIQRTERGDSAVYLCASSFTGGTQPQHFGDGTRLSIL.

The chain recombines TRBV30 with TRBJ1-2, with 9 nucleotides matching TRBD1. The CDR3 is 13 amino acids. Germline CDR1 is GTSNPN and CDR2 is SVGIG (reference sequence). J lost 6 bases, V lost 1 base, and 3 bases had no gene match. CDR3 loop: CAWSGTGEDGYTF. CDR3 bases: TGTGCCTGGAGTGGGACAGGGGAAGATGGCTACACCTTC.

The chain links TRBV5-1 to TRBJ1-6; a possible D gene is TRBD1 (5 bases). In germline, CDR1 is SGHRS, CDR2 YFSETQ. The V end was cut by 0 bases, the J end by 9 bases, with 16 bases between. The CDR3 sequence is 16 residues long. The CDR3 coding sequence is TGCGCCAGCAGCTTGGCCGGCAGTGGGGCCGGTTCACCCCTCCACTTT. Amino acid sequence: CASSLAGSGAGSPLHF.

The chain carries TRBV11-3 and TRBJ2-1; perhaps TRBD2 as D (5 bases). V shed 4 bases and J shed 5 bases, with 18 bases lying between them. The length of the CDR3 is 16 residues. The V gene's germline CDR1 is SGHNT and CDR2 YENEEA. In nucleotides, the CDR3 is TGTGCCAGCAGCTATGAGGTCGGGAAGGCCAACAATGAGCAGTTCTTC. Its protein product is CASSYEVGKANNEQFF.

This chain uses TRBV28 with TRBJ2-7; no clear D. CDR3 length equals 17 residues. Between the trimmed V and J ends, which lost 3 bases and 0 bases, there was a span of 18 bases. In germline, CDR1 is MDHEN, CDR2 SYDVKM. The CDR3 DNA reads TGTGCCAGCAGTTTTTTACTCTTTATTAATAGCTCCTACGAGCAGTACTTC. It specifies CASSFLLFINSSYEQYF.

The CDR3 region is CASSEASGSYFEQYF. In DNA, the CDR3 is TGTGCCAGCAGTGAAGCTAGCGGGAGCTACTTCGAGCAGTACTTC. The rearrangement links TRBV6-1 to TRBJ2-7, with 9 bases aligning to TRBD2. The CDR3 has 15 residues. Per the germline V gene, CDR1 is MNHNS and CDR2 is SASEGT. The J segment lost 6 bases and the V segment lost 0 bases, leaving 6 bases of the junction unmatched.

This CDR3 reads CASSLTGLSYEQYF. For the CDR3, the DNA is TGTGCCAGCAGCTTGACGGGATTGTCCTACGAGCAGTACTTC. The chain links TRBV7-8 to TRBJ2-7, with a possible D match to TRBD2 (5 bases). The CDR3 totals 14 residues. Germline-derived CDR1 and CDR2 are SGHVS and FQNEAQ. The V and J ends lost 3 bases and 1 base respectively, with 10 bases between them.